The 29 T cell receptor beta chains in this list originate from one sample, sequenced in a study of T cell repertoires in cytomegalovirus infection. TCRdb used MiXCR to reprocess the reads, holding one entry per CDR3 protein. The data contain around 430,000 distinct CDR3 sequences, 40% to 50% of them singletons. Antigen specificity for these receptors is unknown. This sample comprised cultured PBMCs, obtained from culture after CMV antigen stimulation. The receptors shown here come from a human donor in good health (CMV status not recorded). Some clones in this sample may be carry-over from other donors' samples.

The rearrangement links TRBV7-3 to TRBJ1-2; D remains unclear. This CDR3 region has 11 residues. CDR1 is SGHTA and CDR2 is FQGTGA in the germline V gene. The V end was cut by 2 bases, the J end by 13 bases, with 11 bases between. The CDR3 sequence: CASSLALESTF. The DNA for the CDR3 is TGTGCCAGCAGCTTAGCACTGGAATCCACCTTC.

The chain links TRBV7-6 to TRBJ2-1, with 11 bases matching TRBD2. The CDR3 loop spans 14 amino acids. CDR1 and CDR2 (germline): SGHVS, FNYEAQ. V was pared by 0 bases and J by 9 bases, with 1 base of the junction left unmatched. CDR3 sequence reads: CASSLALAGVEQFF. The DNA for the CDR3 is TGTGCCAGCAGCTTAGCACTAGCGGGAGTTGAGCAGTTCTTC.

This sequence joins TRBV6-2 or TRBV6-3 and TRBJ2-5; 7 nucleotides align to TRBD2. The germline CDR1 and CDR2 sequences are MNHEY and SVGEGT. The CDR3 is made up of 14 amino acids. The junction had 10 bases not matched to a gene; V was cut back by 7 bases and J by 5 bases. CDR3 coding DNA: TGTGCCAGCAACAGCGGGATGGCCTATGAGACCCAGTACTTC. This encodes CASNSGMAYETQYF.

V usage is TRBV2 and J usage is TRBJ1-2; 7 bases fit TRBD1. CDR1 is SNHLY, CDR2 FYNNEI, per germline. Losses at the gene ends were 8 bases for V and 1 base for J; bases not matched to a gene: 13. This CDR3 comprises 16 residues. The DNA of the CDR3 is TGTGCCAGCGGCCACCAGGGACAGAGTATTAACTATGGCTACACCTTC. Amino acids: CASGHQGQSINYGYTF.

This clonotype was picked up a small number of times. This chain connects TRBV7-9 to TRBJ2-1; no reliable D call. The CDR3 runs to 14 residues. Germline-derived CDR1 and CDR2 are SEHNR and FQNEAQ (reference sequence). Deletions cut 4 bases from V and 9 bases from J, with 16 bases between. CDR3 sequence (DNA): TGTGCCAGCAGCTGGGATCGGGTGTGGAGTGAGCAGTTCTTC. Translating gives CASSWDRVWSEQFF.

The V and J genes are TRBV6-8 and TRBJ2-3; D uncertain. CDR3 length: 12 amino acids. V gave up 6 bases and J gave up 5 bases, with 9 bases separating them. The germline gives CDR1 MNHGY, CDR2 SAAAGT. The CDR3 protein is CASSATGDTQYF. The CDR3 region has the DNA TGTGCCAGCAGCGCAACGGGAGATACGCAGTATTTT.

The table lists this clonotype with a few counts. The chain recombines TRBV19 with TRBJ2-3; perhaps TRBD1 as D (5 bases). The CDR3 runs 17 residues. Germline lookup yields CDR1 LNHDA and CDR2 SQIVND (reference sequence). V gave up 5 bases and J gave up 1 base, with 19 bases separating them. CDR3 coding DNA: TGTGCCAGTAGTCCACCCCATAGACAGATGGGCACAGATACGCAGTATTTT. It yields the protein CASSPPHRQMGTDTQYF. The full variable domain, rest sourced from reference TRBV19 and TRBJ2-3, is DGGITQSPKYLFRKEGQNVTLSCEQNLNHDAMYWYRQDPGQGLRLIYYSQIVNDFQKGDIAEGYSVSREKKESFPLTVTSAQKNPTAFYLCASSPPHRQMGTDTQYFGPGTRLTVL.

CDR3 protein: CASSPIQGRETQYF. DNA for the CDR3: TGTGCCAGCTCTCCAATACAGGGAAGGGAGACCCAGTACTTC. The chain recombines TRBV18 with TRBJ2-5, with D tentatively TRBD1 (6 bases). Germline values: CDR1 KGHSH, CDR2 LQKENI. V was pared by 6 bases and J by 5 bases, with 16 bases between. The CDR3 is 14 residues long.

This clonotype was observed a few times. V and J are TRBV7-4 and TRBJ1-5; 9 nucleotides align to TRBD1. The CDR3 has 16 amino acids. The J segment lost 7 bases and the V segment lost 7 bases, leaving 14 bases of the junction unmatched. From germline, CDR1 is SGHVT and CDR2 SQSDAQ. The CDR3 DNA reads TGTGCCAGCAAACCACCCCGGGACAGGGTCAGGCAGCCCCAGCATTTT. This encodes CASKPPRDRVRQPQHF.

A few counts support this clonotype. One junction end does not reproduce the germline sequence, and a read error may be involved. The rearrangement uses TRBV7-9 and TRBJ1-1; weak D call: TRBD1 (5 bases). CDR3 length: 13 residues. Germline values: CDR1 SEHNR, CDR2 FQNEAQ (reference sequence). In DNA, the CDR3 is TGTGCCAGCACCTTAAGGGGTAACACTGAAGCTTTCTTT. Protein: CASTLRGNTEAFF.

A few counts support this clonotype. V is TRBV4-3 and J is TRBJ2-7; D might be TRBD1 or TRBD2, each matching 5 bases. The CDR3 contains 14 residues. CDR1 is LGHNA and CDR2 is YSLEER in the germline V gene. V was cut by 3 bases and J by 4 bases, with 13 bases left in between. Here the CDR3 DNA reads TGCGCCAGCAGCCACGGACCTGAGGGGTACGAGCAGTACTTC. It is translated as CASSHGPEGYEQYF.

This chain uses TRBV19 with TRBJ1-2; D not certain. CDR3 length: 11 amino acids. The V and J ends lost 8 bases and 1 base respectively, with 5 bases between them. Germline V gene data show CDR1 as LNHDA and CDR2 as SQIVND (reference sequence). DNA for the CDR3: TGTGCCAGTGGGGTTAACTATGGCTACACCTTC. Translation: CASGVNYGYTF. The full variable domain, completed using reference TRBV19 and TRBJ1-2, is DGGITQSPKYLFRKEGQNVTLSCEQNLNHDAMYWYRQDPGQGLRLIYYSQIVNDFQKGDIAEGYSVSREKKESFPLTVTSAQKNPTAFYLCASGVNYGYTFGSGTRLTVV.

This clonotype was observed a handful of times. The CDR3 nucleotides read TGTGCCAGCAGCTCCTCTAGGACTACAGATACGCAGTATTTT. Residues: CASSSSRTTDTQYF. The chain recombines TRBV7-2 with TRBJ2-3, with D perhaps TRBD2 (5 bases). V was trimmed by 4 bases and J by 3 bases, leaving 11 bases between them. CDR1 and CDR2 (germline): SGHTA, FQGNSA. This CDR3 region has 14 residues.

The genes are TRBV11-2 and TRBJ2-3; D gene unclear. This CDR3 has 15 amino acids. Per the germline V gene, CDR1 is SGHAT and CDR2 is FQNNGV. The V end was cut by 2 bases, the J end by 3 bases, with 12 bases between. The CDR3 DNA reads TGTGCCAGCAGCTTATATGGCCACGCGACAGATACGCAGTATTTT. It is translated as CASSLYGHATDTQYF. Looking up the rest from reference TRBV11-2 and TRBJ2-3 gives the full variable domain: EAGVAQSPRYKIIEKRQSVAFWCNPISGHATLYWYQQILGQGPKLLIQFQNNGVVDDSQLPKDRFSAERLKGVDSTLKIQPAKLEDSAVYLCASSLYGHATDTQYFGPGTRLTVL.

The chain carries TRBV20-1 and TRBJ2-3; D is possibly TRBD1 or TRBD2 (5 bases each). The CDR3 is made up of 14 amino acids. V lost 1 base to trimming and J lost 4 bases, with 12 bases between them. Germline V gives CDR1 DFQATT, CDR2 SNEGSKA (reference sequence). CDR3 amino acids: CSARGGTEPDTQYF. The CDR3 nucleotides read TGCAGTGCTAGAGGGGGGACCGAGCCAGATACGCAGTATTTT.

The chain carries TRBV19 and TRBJ1-5; possible D gene TRBD1, 5 bases. This CDR3 comprises 12 residues. Germline CDR1 reads LNHDA; CDR2 reads SQIVND (reference sequence). The CDR3 sequence is CCRKGKNQPQHF. The CDR3 DNA reads TGTTGTCGCAAGGGGAAAAATCAGCCCCAGCATTTT.

The V call is TRBV6-1, the J call TRBJ2-7, with 7 bases matching TRBD1. The CDR3 length is 13 residues. Losses at the gene ends were 2 bases for V and 6 bases for J; bases not matched to a gene: 4. CDR1 is MNHNS and CDR2 is SASEGT in the germline V gene. The CDR3 is CASSERGPSEQYF. CDR3 bases: TGTGCCAGCAGTGAAAGGGGGCCCTCCGAGCAGTACTTC.

The rearrangement joins TRBV5-6 to TRBJ1-2, with 11 nucleotides matching TRBD1. The CDR3 extends over 16 amino acids. The junction had 7 bases not matched to a gene; V was cut back by 2 bases and J by 4 bases. The germline gives CDR1 SGHDT, CDR2 YYEEEE. The CDR3 DNA follows: TGTGCCAGCAGCTTTCTACCCGGGACAGGGGGCTATGGCTACACCTTC. Its translation is CASSFLPGTGGYGYTF.

The chain couples TRBV6-6 to TRBJ2-1; tentatively, D is TRBD1 or TRBD2 (5 bases each). Germline V gene sequence: CDR1 MNHNY, CDR2 SVGAGI (reference sequence). The CDR3 consists of 15 residues. Trimming cost V 6 bases and J 4 bases, with 16 bases left between them. CDR3 region: CASSLGTPQYNEQFF. The CDR3 nucleotides read TGTGCCAGCAGCCTCGGGACCCCACAATACAATGAGCAGTTCTTC.

This clonotype was picked up many times. The chain is built from TRBV12-3 or TRBV12-4 and TRBJ1-2; perhaps TRBD1 as D (5 bases). Between the trimmed V and J ends, which lost 6 bases and 6 bases, there was a span of 11 bases. The CDR3 totals 12 residues. CDR3: CASSPTGDGYTF. The DNA of the CDR3 is TGTGCCAGCAGCCCCACGGGGGATGGCTACACCTTC.

This clonotype was seen only a few times. The chain links TRBV5-4 to TRBJ2-4; no clear D. The length of the CDR3 is 14 residues. In germline, CDR1 is SGHNT, CDR2 YYREEE (reference sequence). V gave up 0 bases and J gave up 5 bases, with 9 bases separating them. The CDR3 DNA is TGTGCCAGCAGCTTGGTTGGTACGGAAAACATTCAGTACTTC. Its translation: CASSLVGTENIQYF.

The V and J genes are TRBV2 and TRBJ2-3, with TRBD1 matching 8 bases. Germline values: CDR1 SNHLY, CDR2 FYNNEI. J gave up 2 bases and V 7 bases, and 5 bases lay outside the gene matches. The CDR3 is 14 amino acids. DNA of the CDR3: TGTGCCAGCAACAGGGGGTCGTTCACAGATACGCAGTATTTT. This sequence encodes CASNRGSFTDTQYF.

This clonotype came up a few times. V is TRBV7-2 and J is TRBJ2-3; D uncertain. The CDR3 contains 14 residues. Trimming pared 3 bases from V and 3 bases from J, leaving 10 bases between. CDR1 SGHTA and CDR2 FQGNSA come from the germline V gene. CDR3 sequence reads: CASSFQLGTDTQYF. DNA of the CDR3: TGTGCCAGCAGCTTCCAGTTGGGGACAGATACGCAGTATTTT. Together with reference TRBV7-2 and TRBJ2-3, the CDR3 gives the full variable domain: GAGVSQSPSNKVTEKGKDVELRCDPISGHTALYWYRQSLGQGLEFLIYFQGNSAPDKSGLPSDRFSAERTGGSVSTLTIQRTQQEDSAVYLCASSFQLGTDTQYFGPGTRLTVL.

The J gene is TRBJ2-7, the V gene TRBV20-1; a possible D gene is TRBD1 (5 bases). V shed 3 bases and J shed 4 bases, with 13 bases lying between them. CDR1 DFQATT and CDR2 SNEGSKA come from the germline V gene (reference sequence). The length of the CDR3 is 13 residues. The CDR3 DNA reads as TGCAGTGCTAGCCCAGGGTTTCTGTACGAGCAGTACTTC. Translation: CSASPGFLYEQYF.

This clonotype has a handful of counts. This sequence joins TRBV7-2 and TRBJ2-5; 12 nucleotides line up with TRBD2. CDR1 and CDR2 (germline): SGHTA, FQGNSA. V shed 5 bases and J 2 bases; nucleotides not matched to a gene: 12. The CDR3 extends over 18 amino acids. The CDR3 loop reads CASSPRLAGAARQETQYF. The CDR3 DNA is TGTGCCAGCAGCCCGAGACTAGCGGGGGCGGCGAGGCAAGAGACCCAGTACTTC.

There are a few counts of this clonotype. The V call is TRBV11-2, the J call TRBJ2-5; TRBD2 matches at 12 bases. This CDR3 is 14 amino acids long. Trimming removed 5 bases from V and 9 bases from J; junction bases left unmatched: 7. Per the germline V gene, CDR1 is SGHAT and CDR2 is FQNNGV. The chain's CDR3 is CASSPLAGGRPQYF. The CDR3, as DNA: TGTGCCAGCAGCCCACTAGCGGGAGGACGTCCCCAGTACTTC.

The chain employs TRBV6-1 and TRBJ1-5; D is uncertain. V lost 7 bases, J lost 1 base, and 8 bases lay in between. CDR1 and CDR2 (germline): MNHNS, SASEGT. The CDR3 has 13 residues. The CDR3 sequence: CASILSSNQPQHF. The CDR3 DNA follows: TGTGCCAGCATATTAAGCAGCAATCAGCCCCAGCATTTT.

The rearrangement uses TRBV6-2 or TRBV6-3 and TRBJ1-2, with D possibly TRBD1 on 6 matching bases. Germline-derived CDR1 and CDR2 are MNHEY and SVGEGT. V was clipped by 7 bases and J by 5 bases, with 17 bases between them. This CDR3 is built from 14 residues. In DNA, the CDR3 is TGTGCCAGCAAGAGCCCTATAACAGGGTATGGCTACACCTTC. It specifies CASKSPITGYGYTF.

The chain links TRBV6-4 to TRBJ2-5; tentatively, D is TRBD2 (7 bases). Trimming removed 2 bases at V and 1 base at J, with 14 bases between. Germline CDR1 reads MRHNA; CDR2 reads SNTAGT. The CDR3 runs to 16 residues. The CDR3 sequence: CASSDRGGDRQETQYF. The CDR3 DNA follows: TGTGCCAGCAGTGACAGGGGGGGGGACCGCCAAGAGACCCAGTACTTC.